These 32 T cell receptor beta chains were sequenced from one sample in a study of patients and donors after allogeneic stem cell transplantation. TCRdb fed the RT-PCR reads into MiXCR, producing one record per CDR3 protein. The data show over 150,000 distinct CDR3 sequences, 25% to 35% seen once. Sequenced sample: blood, either unsorted or a sorted T cell fraction (not recorded which). Source of these receptors: a human donor who was either an allogeneic HSCT recipient or a stem cell or donor lymphocyte infusion donor (not recorded which). It is not recorded whose cells these are; they may come from a transplant donor.

This clonotype appeared a few times. J is TRBJ1-5 and V is TRBV6-4, with D possibly matching TRBD1 (5 bases). V was trimmed by 8 bases and J by 6 bases, leaving 23 bases between them. Germline V CDR1 and CDR2: MRHNA, SNTAGT. The CDR3 spans 16 residues. CDR3 sequence: CASLKPRDPLSQPQHF. The CDR3 bases are TGTGCCAGCCTAAAACCCCGGGACCCCCTCAGTCAGCCCCAGCATTTT.

This clonotype has just one count. The chain is built from TRBV4-2 and TRBJ2-5; 9 positions agree with TRBD2. The trim removed 0 bases at V and 1 base at J, leaving 3 bases unmatched. Germline lookup yields CDR1 LGHNA and CDR2 YNFKEQ. The CDR3 covers 16 residues. The CDR3 DNA is TGTGCCAGCAGCCAAGAGGAGCGGGAGGTCCAAGAGACCCAGTACTTC. This sequence encodes CASSQEEREVQETQYF.

V is TRBV10-3 and J is TRBJ2-1; unclear D gene. Looked up from germline, CDR1 is ENHRY and CDR2 is SYGVKD. V was clipped by 7 bases and J by 6 bases, with 13 bases between them. CDR3 size: 13 residues. In DNA, the CDR3 is TGTGCCATCACCGGTGCTATCCGCAATGAGCAGTTCTTC. Its protein is CAITGAIRNEQFF.

The chain couples TRBV20-1 to TRBJ1-2; D remains unclear. Trimming pared 2 bases from V and 5 bases from J, leaving 6 bases between. The CDR3 has 11 residues. Per germline, CDR1 DFQATT and CDR2 SNEGSKA (reference sequence). The CDR3 DNA follows: TGCAGTGCTAGACGGCAGTATGGCTACACCTTC. Translating gives CSARRQYGYTF.

The chain uses TRBV5-1 and TRBJ2-1; TRBD2 might be the D (6 bases). CDR3 length equals 16 residues. Trimming removed 1 base from V and 0 bases from J, with 11 bases in between. Germline CDR1 is SGHRS and CDR2 is YFSETQ. The CDR3 DNA follows: TGCGCCAGCAGCTTGAAGCGGGTTCCCTCCTACAATGAGCAGTTCTTC. Its protein product is CASSLKRVPSYNEQFF.

The chain has TRBV6-5 and TRBJ1-3; 7 bases are shared with TRBD1. Losses at the gene ends were 6 bases for V and 7 bases for J; bases not matched to a gene: 9. Germline CDR1 is MNHEY and CDR2 is SVGAGI. This CDR3 has 14 residues. The CDR3 spells CASRPGQRGNTIYF. The CDR3 coding sequence is TGTGCCAGCAGGCCGGGACAGCGAGGGAACACCATATATTTT.

This clonotype was counted between two and nine times. The gene calls are TRBV18 and TRBJ1-2; no reliable D call. The V end was cut by 4 bases, the J end by 2 bases, with 14 bases between. The CDR3 totals 15 residues. Germline CDR1 reads KGHSH; CDR2 reads LQKENI. The CDR3, as DNA: TGTGCCAGCTCACGCGAAGGGCCCTTCAACTATGGCTACACCTTC. Translated: CASSREGPFNYGYTF.

This clonotype appeared many times. The chain uses TRBV4-1 and TRBJ1-2, with 7 bases that match TRBD1. The CDR3 runs 11 residues. Trimming cost V 6 bases and J 9 bases; bases outside gene matches: 4. Germline CDR1 reads MGHRA; CDR2 reads YSYEKL. In nucleotides, the CDR3 is TGCGCCAGCAGGACAGGGTTTAGCTACACCTTC. This codes for CASRTGFSYTF.

This clonotype has just a few counts. The V and J genes are TRBV20-1 and TRBJ2-4; D assignment may be TRBD1 or TRBD2 (5 bases each). Per the germline V gene, CDR1 is DFQATT and CDR2 is SNEGSKA (reference sequence). With 2 bases removed from V and 6 bases from J, the gap between germline ends came to 20 bases. CDR3 length: 16 residues. The CDR3: CSARPQWAGTGNIQYF. The CDR3 nucleotides read TGCAGTGCTAGACCCCAGTGGGCAGGGACGGGAAACATTCAGTACTTC.

The chain carries TRBV12-3 or TRBV12-4 and TRBJ1-5, with D perhaps matching TRBD1 (6 bases). CDR3 size: 15 residues. The V gene lost 6 bases and the J gene lost 3 bases, with 15 bases spanning the gap. The CDR3 is CASREQGSDNQPQHF. CDR3 nucleotide sequence: TGTGCCAGCAGAGAACAGGGTAGTGACAATCAGCCCCAGCATTTT.

V is TRBV12-3 or TRBV12-4 and J is TRBJ2-5; weak D call: TRBD2 (5 bases). V was pared by 2 bases and J by 5 bases, with 9 bases between. The CDR3 runs to 13 residues. DNA for the CDR3: TGTGCCAGCAGTTTAAGGGAGAGGGAGACCCAGTACTTC. Encoded protein: CASSLRERETQYF.

The V call is TRBV24-1, the J call TRBJ2-1, with a weak D call TRBD2 (6 bases). Looked up from germline, CDR1 is KGHDR and CDR2 is SFDVKD. The CDR3 has 15 residues. The V end was cut by 0 bases, the J end by 7 bases, with 12 bases between. DNA of the CDR3: TGTGCCACCAGTGATTTGGGGTCAGGGAGGAATGAGCAGTTCTTC. Encoded protein: CATSDLGSGRNEQFF.

This clonotype was seen a few times. The rearrangement joins TRBV18 to TRBJ1-2; TRBD1 might be the D (5 bases). The CDR3 is 13 amino acids. CDR1 is KGHSH and CDR2 is LQKENI in the germline V gene. Trimming cost V 2 bases and J 4 bases, with 8 bases left between them. CDR3 sequence reads: CASSPGAGYGYTF. As DNA, the CDR3 is TGTGCCAGCTCACCAGGGGCTGGCTATGGCTACACCTTC.

This clonotype was seen only a few times. The CDR3 region is CASSQVDFAYEQYF. The CDR3 DNA follows: TGTGCCAGCAGCCAAGTTGACTTCGCCTACGAGCAGTACTTC. V and J are TRBV3-1 and TRBJ2-7; no firm D call. Germline CDR1 and CDR2: LGHDT and YNNKEL (reference sequence). The germline V and J ends were trimmed by 1 base and 2 bases, with 9 bases remaining between them. The CDR3 length is 14 residues.

J is TRBJ2-7 and V is TRBV27; D gene uncertain. The CDR3 is 15 amino acids. In germline, CDR1 is MNHEY, CDR2 SMNVEV (reference sequence). Trimming removed 5 bases at V and 0 bases at J, with 14 bases between. CDR3 loop: CASSPDFIFSYEQYF. CDR3 nucleotides: TGTGCCAGCAGTCCCGACTTCATATTCTCCTACGAGCAGTACTTC.

The chain recombines TRBV7-8 with TRBJ2-1; 7 bases agree with TRBD1. The ends lost 5 bases at V and 7 bases at J; junction bases unmatched: 8. CDR3 length equals 14 residues. Germline lookup yields CDR1 SGHVS and CDR2 FQNEAQ. DNA of the CDR3: TGTGCCAGCAGCCCAAACAGGGGTCGGAATGAGCAGTTCTTC. Its translation is CASSPNRGRNEQFF.

The table lists this clonotype with a few counts. The J gene is TRBJ1-1, the V gene TRBV5-1; D unclear. This CDR3 contains 15 residues. Germline CDR1 reads SGHRS; CDR2 reads YFSETQ. V was clipped by 4 bases and J by 0 bases, with 13 bases between them. The CDR3 sequence: CASSLWTVLNTEAFF. CDR3 sequence (DNA): TGCGCCAGCAGCCTATGGACCGTCTTGAACACTGAAGCTTTCTTT.

This clonotype was seen a single time. The chain couples TRBV29-1 to TRBJ2-7; a possible D gene is TRBD2 (7 bases). This CDR3 spans 15 amino acids. CDR1 and CDR2 from the germline V gene are SQVTM and ANQGSEA. Trimming removed 2 bases at V and 4 bases at J, with 18 bases between. The CDR3 loop reads CSVESWGGGFYEQYF. In nucleotides, the CDR3 is TGCAGCGTTGAATCTTGGGGAGGGGGTTTTTACGAGCAGTACTTC.

This rearrangement joins TRBV6-5 to TRBJ1-5; 8 bases match TRBD1. This CDR3 region has 15 residues. With V trimmed by 0 bases and J by 5 bases, 3 bases remained unmatched. Germline assignment: CDR1 MNHEY and CDR2 SVGAGI. CDR3 region: CASSYSGTGYQPQHF. CDR3 DNA sequence: TGTGCCAGCAGTTACTCGGGGACAGGTTATCAGCCCCAGCATTTT.

This clonotype was recorded a few times. The J gene is TRBJ1-2, the V gene TRBV7-9; D ambiguous. CDR1 and CDR2 (germline): SEHNR, FQNEAQ (reference sequence). Trimming cost V 2 bases and J 4 bases, with 14 bases left between them. The CDR3 loop spans 15 amino acids. The chain's CDR3 is CASSLLGSLSYGYTF. Written as DNA, the CDR3 is TGTGCCAGCAGCTTATTGGGCAGCCTTAGCTATGGCTACACCTTC.

This clonotype was seen many times. This chain uses TRBV6-1 with TRBJ1-5; TRBD1 matches 9 bases. With 3 bases clipped from V and 4 bases from J, the junction kept 7 bases outside the gene matches. CDR1 MNHNS and CDR2 SASEGT come from the germline V gene. CDR3 size: 16 residues. The CDR3 nucleotides are TGTGCCAGCAGTGAGGACTGGGGACAGGGAAATCAGCCCCAGCATTTT. This encodes CASSEDWGQGNQPQHF.

This clonotype was seen a few times. The CDR3 sequence is CASSESWGRTEAFF. The CDR3 nucleotides are TGTGCCAGCAGTGAATCCTGGGGCAGGACTGAAGCTTTCTTT. The chain links TRBV25-1 to TRBJ1-1, with D possibly being TRBD1 (5 bases). Germline V gives CDR1 MGHDK, CDR2 SYGVNS. V was pared by 1 base and J by 5 bases, with 11 bases between. This CDR3 is 14 amino acids long. The full variable domain, its missing parts supplied by reference TRBV25-1 and TRBJ1-1, is EADIYQTPRYLVIGTGKKITLECSQTMGHDKMYWYQQDPGMELHLIHYSYGVNSTEKGDLSSESTVSRIRTEHFPLTLESARPSHTSQYLCASSESWGRTEAFFGQGTRLTVV.

The V gene is TRBV21-1, the J gene TRBJ1-5; the DNA was not compared with TRBD1, the D call given in the table. TRBV21-1 is flagged as a pseudogene. There are 15 residues in the CDR3. The CDR3 region is CASSPYRLSNQPQHF. In DNA form, the CDR3 reads TGTGCCAGCAGCCCGTACAGGCTTAGCAATCAGCCCCAGCATTTT.

This clonotype was found a few times. The V gene is TRBV3-1, the J gene TRBJ1-3, with D maybe TRBD1 (5 bases). CDR3 length: 14 residues. Trimming pared 4 bases from V and 7 bases from J, leaving 14 bases between. Germline lookup yields CDR1 LGHDT and CDR2 YNNKEL (reference sequence). In nucleotides, the CDR3 is TGTGCCAGCAGCCCCGACAGTTCAGTCAACACCATATATTTT. This codes for CASSPDSSVNTIYF.

The chain joins TRBV29-1 to TRBJ2-3; perhaps TRBD1 as D (5 bases). The CDR3 is 12 amino acids. V gave up 6 bases and J gave up 5 bases, with 12 bases separating them. Germline V CDR1 and CDR2: SQVTM, ANQGSEA. CDR3 sequence (DNA): TGCAGCGTCCCGACAGTTTTAGATACGCAGTATTTT. Protein sequence: CSVPTVLDTQYF.

The chain recombines TRBV9 with TRBJ2-1; 8 bases fit TRBD1. CDR3 length equals 15 residues. The germline V gene encodes CDR1 SGDLS and CDR2 YYNGEE. V lost 0 bases to trimming and J lost 4 bases; unmatched junction nucleotides: 3. This chain's CDR3 is CASSVAGTGYNEQFF. The CDR3 DNA follows: TGTGCCAGCAGCGTAGCCGGGACAGGATACAATGAGCAGTTCTTC.

The V call is TRBV7-2, the J call TRBJ1-1; 8 bases fit TRBD1. Germline CDR1 is SGHTA and CDR2 is FQGNSA. V lost 5 bases, J lost 0 bases, and 5 bases stayed unmatched. This CDR3 region has 15 residues. CDR3 nucleotides: TGTGCCAGCAGCCGTAGGACAGGGATGAACACTGAAGCTTTCTTT. It yields the protein CASSRRTGMNTEAFF.

This chain's CDR3 is CASSQDRASAGTGHNQPQHF. CDR3 bases: TGTGCCAGCAGCCAAGATCGGGCATCGGCCGGGACAGGGCATAATCAGCCCCAGCATTTT. V is TRBV3-1 and J is TRBJ1-5, with 9 bases fitting TRBD1. The CDR3 runs 20 residues. J gave up 4 bases and V 0 bases, and 16 bases lay outside the gene matches. Germline CDR1 and CDR2: LGHDT and YNNKEL (reference sequence).

On this clonotype: One end of the junction fails to match germline, which may point to a read error. The rearrangement links TRBV7-7 to TRBJ2-7, with a weak D call TRBD1 (6 bases). The germline gives CDR1 SSHAT, CDR2 FNYEAQ (reference sequence). The CDR3 length is 15 residues. In nucleotides, the CDR3 is TGTGCTAGCAGCCCAGGGGACGCGAGCTCCTACGAGCAGTACTTC. Amino acid sequence: CASSPGDASSYEQYF.

This clonotype was seen only a few times. J is TRBJ2-7 and V is TRBV30; no reliable D call. V shed 2 bases and J shed 0 bases, with 5 bases lying between them. The CDR3 consists of 12 residues. The germline gives CDR1 GTSNPN, CDR2 SVGIG (reference sequence). The CDR3: CAWSWVSYEQYF. DNA for the CDR3: TGTGCCTGGAGTTGGGTCTCCTACGAGCAGTACTTC. Using reference TRBV30 and TRBJ2-7 for the parts outside the CDR3, the full variable domain is SQTIHQWPATLVQPVGSPLSLECTVEGTSNPNLYWYRQAAGRGLQLLFYSVGIGQISSEVPQNLSASRPQDRQFILSSKKLLLSDSGFYLCAWSWVSYEQYFGPGTRLTVT.

This clonotype was recorded many times. The J gene is TRBJ1-2, the V gene TRBV6-2 or TRBV6-3; 8 bases agree with TRBD1. The CDR3 covers 17 residues. CDR1 is MNHEY, CDR2 SVGEGT, per germline. V lost 6 bases to trimming and J lost 0 bases; unmatched junction nucleotides: 12. CDR3 coding DNA: TGTGCCAGCAGCCGTTGGAACCCGGGACAGGCTAACTATGGCTACACCTTC. It codes for CASSRWNPGQANYGYTF.

This clonotype was seen many times. This chain connects TRBV27 to TRBJ1-5; 7 bases are a match to TRBD1. Germline V gene lookup returns CDR1 MNHEY and CDR2 SMNVEV (reference sequence). The length of the CDR3 is 14 residues. With V trimmed by 3 bases and J by 7 bases, 6 bases remained unmatched. Here the CDR3 reads CASSFSGGQQPQHF. Written as DNA, the CDR3 is TGTGCCAGCAGTTTCTCAGGGGGGCAGCAGCCCCAGCATTTT.